The 20 T cell receptor beta chains in this list originate from one sample, sequenced in a study of shared clonotypes between healthy human individuals (dated by TCRdb to the early 2020s). Receptor libraries were prepared by the immunoSEQ multiplex PCR assay. The table was pulled from immuneACCESS by TCRdb, which kept in-frame rearrangements only. Such tables lose some clones; where checked, under half of the loss comes from unresolved V genes, and the rest has no known cause. The sample table contains roughly 2,500,000 clones; only one count was recorded for under 95% of them. About 0.38% of the sample is taken by the ten largest. Sequenced material: naive CD4+ T cells from PBMCs. The cell subset or site label corresponds to: CD45RA+ positively selected. These receptors were taken from a man aged 18 to 29 in good health. Some clones in this sample may be carry-over from other donors' samples.

The chain uses TRBV18 and TRBJ2-7, with D perhaps TRBD2 (5 bases). V was clipped by 6 bases and J by 3 bases, with 9 bases between them. Germline CDR1 and CDR2: KGHSH and LQKENI. This CDR3 has 12 amino acids. The CDR3 nucleotides read TGTGCCAGCTCCGGGGAGATCTACGAGCAGTACTTC. Its protein is CASSGEIYEQYF.

The rearrangement links TRBV13 to TRBJ2-1; D not certain. Germline-derived CDR1 and CDR2 are PRHDT and FYEKMQ (reference sequence). The V gene lost 3 bases and the J gene lost 0 bases, with 21 bases spanning the gap. The CDR3 contains 19 residues. CDR3 sequence (DNA): TGTGCCAGCAGCTTTAAGACTGACTCGTTATATCCCTCCTACAATGAGCAGTTCTTC. It is translated as CASSFKTDSLYPSYNEQFF.

This rearrangement joins TRBV27 to TRBJ1-3; the D is unclear. The CDR3 has 17 residues. Trimming removed 4 bases at V and 4 bases at J, with 20 bases between. Germline CDR1 is MNHEY and CDR2 is SMNVEV (reference sequence). CDR3 loop: CASSSLGGAGYGNTIYF. CDR3 in DNA: TGTGCCAGCAGTTCCCTGGGAGGTGCGGGGTACGGAAACACCATATATTTT.

J is TRBJ1-2 and V is TRBV4-1; 10 positions agree with TRBD1. V trimming: 1 base; J trimming: 7 bases; junction bases outside the gene matches: 3. Germline lookup yields CDR1 MGHRA and CDR2 YSYEKL. The CDR3 spans 14 residues. Written as DNA, the CDR3 is TGCGCCAGCAGCCAAGGCGACAGGGGGCTTGGCTACACCTTC. This encodes CASSQGDRGLGYTF.

J is TRBJ2-5 and V is TRBV2; a weak D match, TRBD1 (6 bases). The length of the CDR3 is 15 residues. Trimming pared 6 bases from V and 2 bases from J, leaving 16 bases between. Germline lookup yields CDR1 SNHLY and CDR2 FYNNEI. As DNA, the CDR3 is TGTGCCAGCAGCCAGGGGCCGCCCCTTCAAGAGACCCAGTACTTC. It is translated as CASSQGPPLQETQYF.

The V and J genes are TRBV7-2 and TRBJ1-2; D remains ambiguous. V was pared by 5 bases and J by 2 bases, with 12 bases between. Germline CDR1 reads SGHTA; CDR2 reads FQGNSA. The CDR3 consists of 14 residues. The DNA for the CDR3 is TGTGCCAGCAGCCAATCCCGGGCCAACTATGGCTACACCTTC. Amino acids: CASSQSRANYGYTF.

The rearrangement links TRBV28 to TRBJ2-7; 7 nucleotides line up with TRBD1. Germline CDR1 is MDHEN and CDR2 is SYDVKM. The CDR3 contains 14 residues. V trimming: 1 base; J trimming: 5 bases; junction bases outside the gene matches: 5. CDR3 DNA sequence: TGTGCCAGCAGTTTATTGGACAGGACACACGAGCAGTACTTC. Its translation is CASSLLDRTHEQYF.

The V and J genes are TRBV28 and TRBJ2-1; unclear D gene. CDR1 and CDR2 (germline): MDHEN, SYDVKM. This CDR3 comprises 14 residues. V lost 6 bases and J lost 6, with 15 bases in between. In DNA, the CDR3 is TGTGCCAGCAGACCCCTTTGGCGGCCCAATGAGCAGTTCTTC. Its protein is CASRPLWRPNEQFF.

This clone was found a few times. The rearrangement links TRBV28 to TRBJ1-1; no definite D call. The CDR3 totals 17 residues. V was trimmed by 4 bases and J by 1 base, leaving 19 bases between them. Germline V CDR1 and CDR2: MDHEN, SYDVKM. The DNA of the CDR3 is TGTGCCAGCAGTTCTCCATCCCTGGGGAAACGGAACACTGAAGCTTTCTTT. Protein: CASSSPSLGKRNTEAFF.

The rearrangement links TRBV4-3 to TRBJ2-2; the match to TRBD1 covers 8 bases. The CDR3 loop spans 15 amino acids. CDR1 is LGHNA, CDR2 YSLEER, per germline. The ends lost 3 bases at V and 4 bases at J; junction bases unmatched: 4. The CDR3 nucleotides are TGCGCCAGCAGCCAGGATGACAGGGGCACCGGGGAGCTGTTTTTT. Amino acid sequence: CASSQDDRGTGELFF.

V gene TRBV5-1 combines with J gene TRBJ2-2; D is perhaps TRBD1 (6 bases). The CDR3 sequence is 14 residues long. The germline V gene encodes CDR1 SGHRS and CDR2 YFSETQ. V was cut by 8 bases and J by 0 bases, with 11 bases left in between. CDR3 in DNA: TGCGCCAGTCGACAGGAATCGAACACCGGGGAGCTGTTTTTT. This translates into CASRQESNTGELFF.

The chain employs TRBV7-9 and TRBJ2-7, with 7 bases lining up with TRBD1. CDR1 and CDR2 from the germline V gene are SEHNR and FQNEAQ (reference sequence). Trimming at V came to 1 base and at J to 3 bases, leaving 9 bases not matched to a gene. The CDR3 has 16 residues. CDR3 sequence (DNA): TGTGCCAGCAGCTTAGGGCAGGGGGTGGTTAACTACGAGCAGTACTTC. This translates into CASSLGQGVVNYEQYF.

The chain uses TRBV6-1 and TRBJ2-7; TRBD1 agrees at 8 bases. CDR1 and CDR2 (germline): MNHNS, SASEGT. V shed 4 bases, J shed 1 base, and the junction held 3 bases outside the gene matches. This CDR3 is built from 14 residues. CDR3 region: CASSGDRTSYEQYF. CDR3 nucleotide sequence: TGTGCCAGCAGTGGGGACAGGACTTCCTACGAGCAGTACTTC.

This chain links TRBV28 with TRBJ1-1; 7 bases agree with TRBD1. CDR1 and CDR2 (germline): MDHEN, SYDVKM. The length of the CDR3 is 15 residues. V was pared by 5 bases and J by 0 bases, with 6 bases of the junction left unmatched. CDR3 in amino acids: CASSAWTGVNTEAFF. The DNA for the CDR3 is TGTGCCAGCAGTGCCTGGACAGGAGTGAACACTGAAGCTTTCTTT.

The chain couples TRBV5-1 to TRBJ2-5, with D uncertain. The V end lost 0 bases, the J end lost 5 bases, and 11 bases lay between the germline ends. The CDR3 spans 14 residues. Germline lookup yields CDR1 SGHRS and CDR2 YFSETQ. This CDR3 reads CASSLEPLGETQYF. As DNA, the CDR3 is TGCGCCAGCAGCTTGGAACCCCTTGGGGAGACCCAGTACTTC.

J is TRBJ2-1 and V is TRBV28; no clear D gene. Trimming shortened V by 5 bases and J by 0 bases, and 11 bases separated the two germline ends. The CDR3 consists of 15 residues. Germline-derived CDR1 and CDR2 are MDHEN and SYDVKM. This CDR3 reads CASSPLSSSYNEQFF. The DNA of the CDR3 is TGTGCCAGCAGTCCCCTCTCCAGCTCCTACAATGAGCAGTTCTTC.

The chain couples TRBV6-5 to TRBJ2-7; D is perhaps TRBD1 (5 bases). Germline CDR1 reads MNHEY; CDR2 reads SVGAGI. Deletions cut 1 base from V and 5 bases from J, with 12 bases between. The CDR3 consists of 14 residues. DNA for the CDR3: TGTGCCAGCAGTTACTGGGGCAGGGATCACGAGCAGTACTTC. Its protein is CASSYWGRDHEQYF.

The chain uses TRBV27 and TRBJ2-3; D gene unclear. The CDR3 totals 15 residues. V lost 0 bases and J 0 bases, leaving 7 bases between the germline ends. Germline lookup yields CDR1 MNHEY and CDR2 SMNVEV (reference sequence). CDR3 residues: CASSLSRPSTDTQYF. CDR3 coding DNA: TGTGCCAGCAGTTTATCGCGCCCCAGCACAGATACGCAGTATTTT.

V gene TRBV7-3 combines with J gene TRBJ2-2, with 9 bases lining up with TRBD1. J was trimmed by 5 bases and V by 2 bases; bases with no gene match: 6. CDR1 is SGHTA, CDR2 FQGTGA, per germline. The CDR3 is 16 residues long. For the CDR3, the DNA is TGTGCCAGCAGCTTAGAAGGACAGGGGATTACCGGGGAGCTGTTTTTT. Protein sequence: CASSLEGQGITGELFF.

This clone was seen just once. V is TRBV28 and J is TRBJ1-1, with D unclear. V gave up 6 bases and J gave up 4 bases, with 9 bases separating them. Per germline, CDR1 MDHEN and CDR2 SYDVKM. The length of the CDR3 is 12 residues. The CDR3 DNA reads TGTGCCAGCAGACTACAGAGCACTGAAGCTTTCTTT. This codes for CASRLQSTEAFF.